This TCR beta chain was sequenced for a study of graft-versus-host responses after intestinal transplantation. Across the whole study: Transplant recipients had multivisceral, liver-intestinal, or isolated intestinal grafts. General study results and limits: Some patients had graft-donor T cell macrochimerism. In their allografts, the ratios of graft-versus-host to host-versus-graft T cell clones were high. Detection of GvH clones occurred in recipient marrow, and some had their first appearance in ileum or blood.

CDR3 length: 14 residues. CDR1 is SGHKS, CDR2 YYEKEE, per germline (reference sequence). V lost 4 bases, J lost 4 bases, and 14 bases lay in between. A remark on this clone: Its antigen is not identified.

Sequenced by immunoSEQ multiplex PCR; TCRdb stores in-frame clones only, minus some. The repertoire includes about 89,000 clones, about 92% of them detected once, and 1.5% to 2% sits in the top ten. The rearrangement joins TRBV5-5 to TRBJ2-5, with a possible D match to TRBD2 (6 bases). Specimen: unstimulated CD8+ T cells sorted from spleen or lymph node cells, collected before intestinal transplant. This sequence was found in a human donor who received an intestinal transplant. CDR3 residues: CASSPHGGLETQYF. Written as DNA, the CDR3 is TGTGCCAGCAGCCCCCACGGGGGTTTAGAGACCCAGTACTTC. Together with reference TRBV5-5 and TRBJ2-5, the CDR3 gives the full variable domain: DAGVTQSPTHLIKTRGQQVTLRCSPISGHKSVSWYQQVLGQGPQFIFQYYEKEERGRGNFPDRFSARQFPNYSSELNVNALLLGDSALYLCASSPHGGLETQYFGPGTRLLVL.